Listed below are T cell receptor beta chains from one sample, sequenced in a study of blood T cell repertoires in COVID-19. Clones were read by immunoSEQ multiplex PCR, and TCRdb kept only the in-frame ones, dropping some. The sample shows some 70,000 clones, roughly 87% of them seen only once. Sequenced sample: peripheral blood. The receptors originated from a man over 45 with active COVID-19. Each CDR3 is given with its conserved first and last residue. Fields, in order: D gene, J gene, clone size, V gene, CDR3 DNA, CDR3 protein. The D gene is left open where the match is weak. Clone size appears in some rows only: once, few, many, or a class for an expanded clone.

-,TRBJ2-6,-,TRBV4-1,TGCGCCAGCAGCCAATCACAGGGATCTGGGGCCAACGTCCTGACTTTC,CASSQSQGSGANVLTF
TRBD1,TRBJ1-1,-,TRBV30,TGTGCCTGGAGCAGGGGGGCTATGGAGACTGAAGCTTTCTTT,CAWSRGAMETEAFF
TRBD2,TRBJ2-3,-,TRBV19,TGTGCCAGTAGTATAGTCCTCCGACTAGCGGGAGGGCCGGATACGCAGTATTTT,CASSIVLRLAGGPDTQYF
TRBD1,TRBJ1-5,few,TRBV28,TGTGCCAGCTTCGACAGGGTAAAGAAAAGTCAGCCCCAGCATTTT,CASFDRVKKSQPQHF
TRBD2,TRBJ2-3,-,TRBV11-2,TGTGCCAGCAGCTTAGAGGGACTAGGCACAGATACGCAGTATTTT,CASSLEGLGTDTQYF
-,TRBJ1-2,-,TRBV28,TGTGCCAGCAGGCCCCTTTTTGATACAGAAGGCTACACCTTC,CASRPLFDTEGYTF
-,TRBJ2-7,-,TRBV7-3,TGTGCCAGCAGCTTAAGACCACAGGGCTCCTACGAGCAGTACTTC,CASSLRPQGSYEQYF
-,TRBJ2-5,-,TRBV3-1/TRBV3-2,TGTGCCAGCAGCTCCGGGGGACGGACCCAGTACTTC,CASSSGGRTQYF
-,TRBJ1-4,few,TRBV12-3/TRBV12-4,TGTGCCAGCAGTTCTCGGGGGGAACTGTTTTTT,CASSSRGELFF
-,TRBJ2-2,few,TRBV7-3,TGTGCCAGCAGCTTAAAGTCTAGATACACCGGGGAGCTGTTTTTT,CASSLKSRYTGELFF
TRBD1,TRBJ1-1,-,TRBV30,TGTGCCTGGAGCAATTCCGGGACAGCTGAAGCTTTCTTT,CAWSNSGTAEAFF
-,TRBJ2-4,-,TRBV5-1,TGCGCCAGCAGCTTGACAGGGTTCGACATTCAGTACTTC,CASSLTGFDIQYF
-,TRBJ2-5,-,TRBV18,TGTGCCAGCTCACCACCGTCCCGAGAGACCCAGTACTTC,CASSPPSRETQYF
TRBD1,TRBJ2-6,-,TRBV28,TGTGCCAGCAGTCCGGGACAGAACTCTGGGGCCAACGTCCTGACTTTC,CASSPGQNSGANVLTF
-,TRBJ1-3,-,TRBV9,TGTGCCAGCAGCTATGGGACGGGGGGAGGAAACACCATATATTTT,CASSYGTGGGNTIYF
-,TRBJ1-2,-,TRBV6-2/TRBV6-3,TGTGCCAGCAGTTATGCGGCCTATGGCTACACCTTC,CASSYAAYGYTF
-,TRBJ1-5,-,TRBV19,TGTGCCAGTAGTGGACCGGGACAAAGCAATCAGCCCCAGCATTTT,CASSGPGQSNQPQHF
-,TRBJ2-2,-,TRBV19,TGTGCCAGTAGCATAGAAGGGGCAAACACCGGGGAGCTGTTTTTT,CASSIEGANTGELFF
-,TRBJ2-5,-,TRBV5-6,TGTGCGGGGGCGGCTAGCGGCCAAGAGACCCAGTACTTC,CAGAASGQETQYF
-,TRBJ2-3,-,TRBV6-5,TGTGCCAGCAGTTCCGGGTCCGGGAGTGGGGGTACGCAGTATTTT,CASSSGSGSGGTQYF
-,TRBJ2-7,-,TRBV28,TGTGCCAGCAGAACCGACAGGGTGGGGGGGCAGTACTTC,CASRTDRVGGQYF
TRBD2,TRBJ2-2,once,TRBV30,TGTGCCTGGAGTGTAGTGGCGGGAGGTGCCGGGGAGCTGTTTTTT,CAWSVVAGGAGELFF